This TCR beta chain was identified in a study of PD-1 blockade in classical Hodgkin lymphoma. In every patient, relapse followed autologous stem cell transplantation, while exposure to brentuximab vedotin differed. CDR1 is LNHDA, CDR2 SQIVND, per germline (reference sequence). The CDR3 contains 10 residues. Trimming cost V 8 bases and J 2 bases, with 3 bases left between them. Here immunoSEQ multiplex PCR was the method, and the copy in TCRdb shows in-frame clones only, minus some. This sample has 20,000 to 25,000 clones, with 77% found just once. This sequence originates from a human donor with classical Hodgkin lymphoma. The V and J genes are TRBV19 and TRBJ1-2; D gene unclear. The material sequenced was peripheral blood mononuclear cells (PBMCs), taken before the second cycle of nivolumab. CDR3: CASQNYGYTF. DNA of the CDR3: TGTGCCAGTCAAAACTATGGCTACACCTTC.